Below, 5 T cell receptor beta chains from the same sample are listed, as sequenced in a study of T cells in Graves' hyperthyroidism and ophthalmopathy. Amplified TCR beta CDR3 regions derived from RNA transcripts. First-round RT-PCR targeting the TCR CDR3 was performed with the HTBI primer set. Via MiXCR, TCRdb re-called the multiplex PCR reads, giving one row per CDR3 protein. The data show approximately 640,000 distinct CDR3 sequences, 45% seen once. The sequencing sample was made of peripheral blood or thyroid tissue (not recorded which). The receptors were sampled from an adult man with Graves' disease, either hyperthyroidism or ophthalmopathy (not recorded which).

This clonotype was found a few times. The junction departs from the called germline gene at one end, perhaps through a read error. The chain employs TRBV10-3 and TRBJ2-7; 9 positions match TRBD1. The germline CDR1 and CDR2 sequences are ENHRY and SYGVKD. CDR3 length: 13 amino acids. CDR3 nucleotide sequence: TGTGCCAGCAGTTACTCGGACAGGGGCGAGCAGTACTTC. It translates to CASSYSDRGEQYF.

This clonotype was counted at least ten times. The CDR3 DNA sequence: TGCAGTGCTAGAAGGAGGGGCGGCGGGGAGGTGTTTTTT. It is translated as CSARRRGGGEVFF. This chain uses TRBV20-1 with TRBJ1-4, with D possibly matching TRBD1 (5 bases). CDR3 size: 13 residues. The germline gives CDR1 DFQATT, CDR2 SNEGSKA (reference sequence). Trimming took off 2 bases at V and 15 bases at J, with 19 bases between the two ends.

V and J are TRBV2 and TRBJ2-6; D gene ambiguous. CDR1 and CDR2 from the germline V gene are SNHLY and FYNNEI. This CDR3 has 15 amino acids. The V gene lost 6 bases and the J gene lost 0 bases, with 9 bases spanning the gap. CDR3 loop: CASSPTTSGANVLTF. For the CDR3, the DNA is TGTGCCAGCAGCCCAACCACCTCTGGGGCCAACGTCCTGACTTTC. Full variable domain (remainder filled in from reference TRBV2 and TRBJ2-6): EPEVTQTPSHQVTQMGQEVILRCVPISNHLYFYWYRQILGQKVEFLVSFYNNEISEKSEIFDDQFSVERPDGSNFTLKIRSTKLEDSAMYFCASSPTTSGANVLTFGAGSRLTVL.

This clonotype was detected once. This chain links TRBV10-3 with TRBJ1-5; D may be TRBD1 (5 bases). V shed 11 bases and J shed 1 base, with 15 bases lying between them. The CDR3 is 14 amino acids. Germline assignment: CDR1 ENHRY and CDR2 SYGVKD. CDR3 sequence: CAASDWGSNQPQHF. CDR3 nucleotides: TGTGCCGCCAGTGACTGGGGCAGCAATCAGCCCCAGCATTTT.

This rearrangement joins TRBV10-3 to TRBJ2-7; 11 bases fit TRBD2. The CDR3 runs 15 residues. The germline V gene encodes CDR1 ENHRY and CDR2 SYGVKD. Unmatched junction bases numbered 5, after V lost 5 bases and J lost 2 bases. The CDR3 is CAISQTSGGPYEQYF. DNA of the CDR3: TGTGCCATCAGTCAAACTAGCGGGGGTCCCTACGAGCAGTACTTC.